The 20 T cell receptor beta chains given below trace back to one sample, sequenced in a study of blood T cell repertoires in COVID-19. Libraries were prepared by immunoSEQ multiplex PCR; TCRdb keeps only in-frame clonotypes and omits some of them. Of a few hundred thousand clones listed, roughly 90% are singletons. Sequences were obtained from peripheral blood. Receptor source: a man aged 60 to 69 who had recovered from COVID-19.

The chain has TRBV27 and TRBJ1-1; a possible D gene is TRBD1 (6 bases). V lost 5 bases and J lost 0, with 10 bases in between. Germline V CDR1 and CDR2: MNHEY, SMNVEV (reference sequence). The CDR3 is 14 amino acids. CDR3 in amino acids: CASSTGHMNTEAFF. The CDR3 nucleotides are TGTGCCAGCAGTACGGGACATATGAACACTGAAGCTTTCTTT.

The chain carries TRBV5-1 and TRBJ2-1, with a weak D call TRBD2 (6 bases). Trimming removed 6 bases at V and 8 bases at J, with 21 bases between. The CDR3 length is 15 residues. Germline lookup yields CDR1 SGHRS and CDR2 YFSETQ. CDR3 sequence: CASTPHDPLAYEQFF. The CDR3 DNA sequence: TGCGCCAGCACCCCGCATGACCCCCTAGCGTATGAGCAGTTCTTC.

V gene TRBV19 combines with J gene TRBJ2-1; D ambiguous. The V gene's germline CDR1 is LNHDA and CDR2 SQIVND (reference sequence). Between the trimmed V and J ends, which lost 3 bases and 9 bases, there was a span of 12 bases. This CDR3 is 13 amino acids long. DNA of the CDR3: TGTGCCAGTAGTATCTTTCTAGTAGGTGAGCAGTTCTTC. It is translated as CASSIFLVGEQFF.

The J gene is TRBJ1-2, the V gene TRBV3-1 (or the pseudogene TRBV3-2); D remains ambiguous. The CDR3 contains 13 residues. Between the trimmed V and J ends, which lost 0 bases and 8 bases, there was a span of 10 bases. CDR1 is LGHDT and CDR2 is YNNKEL in the germline V gene (reference sequence). The DNA for the CDR3 is TGTGCCAGCAGCCAAGACGAGACATACGGCTACACCTTC. This gives the protein CASSQDETYGYTF.

The chain links TRBV7-2 to TRBJ2-3; 14 positions match TRBD2. The V gene end was trimmed by 5 bases and the J gene end by 8 bases; junction bases not matched to a gene: 6. This CDR3 comprises 15 residues. CDR1 is SGHTA, CDR2 FQGNSA, per germline. The DNA for the CDR3 is TGTGCCAGCAGCCCGACTAGCGGGGGGGCTGGTACGCAGTATTTT. Translation gives CASSPTSGGAGTQYF.

This clone appeared many times. The chain is built from TRBV7-6 and TRBJ2-7, with 7 bases that match TRBD1. Germline values: CDR1 SGHVS, CDR2 FNYEAQ. J was trimmed by 3 bases and V by 1 base; bases with no gene match: 6. The CDR3 loop spans 15 amino acids. CDR3 DNA: TGTGCCAGCAGCTTAGGAGGGGCAGGGGGCTACGAGCAGTACTTC. Translating gives CASSLGGAGGYEQYF.

The J gene is TRBJ1-5, the V gene TRBV6-6; D perhaps matches TRBD1 (6 bases). The length of the CDR3 is 13 residues. Germline CDR1 reads MNHNY; CDR2 reads SVGAGI (reference sequence). Between the trimmed V and J ends, which lost 5 bases and 5 bases, there was a span of 10 bases. DNA of the CDR3: TGTGCCAGCAGTAACAACAGGGATCAGCCCCAGCATTTT. This translates into CASSNNRDQPQHF.

The chain carries TRBV5-1 and TRBJ2-5; 11 bases are shared with TRBD2. The V segment lost 4 bases and the J segment 1 base; nucleotides outside the gene matches: 9. Per germline, CDR1 SGHRS and CDR2 YFSETQ. The CDR3 is 17 residues long. CDR3 sequence (DNA): TGCGCCAGCAGCACAGCCTCCGGGACTAGCGGCCAAGAGACCCAGTACTTC. As protein: CASSTASGTSGQETQYF.

The V and J genes are TRBV19 and TRBJ1-5; D is possibly TRBD1 (5 bases). Trimming removed 3 bases at V and 8 bases at J, with 11 bases between. Germline lookup yields CDR1 LNHDA and CDR2 SQIVND (reference sequence). The CDR3 extends over 13 amino acids. The CDR3 DNA reads TGTGCCAGTAGTATCGGGCAGGGAAAGCCCCAGCATTTT. Amino acid sequence: CASSIGQGKPQHF.

The chain employs TRBV29-1 and TRBJ1-2; no reliable D call. Trimming left V 5 bases short and J 0 bases short, with 13 bases between. The germline V gene has CDR1 SQVTM and CDR2 ANQGSEA. This CDR3 is built from 14 residues. CDR3 bases: TGCAGCGTTTCCGGTCCCGGTCCTAACTATGGCTACACCTTC. This codes for CSVSGPGPNYGYTF. The complete variable domain, with remaining parts taken from reference TRBV29-1 and TRBJ1-2, reads SAVISQKPSRDICQRGTSLTIQCQVDSQVTMMFWYRQQPGQSLTLIATANQGSEATYESGFVIDKFPISRPNLTFSTLTVSNMSPEDSSIYLCSVSGPGPNYGYTFGSGTRLTVV.

V usage is TRBV5-1 and J usage is TRBJ1-2, with D perhaps matching TRBD1 (5 bases). The germline V gene has CDR1 SGHRS and CDR2 YFSETQ. The CDR3 contains 12 residues. With 1 base removed from V and 6 bases from J, the gap between germline ends came to 7 bases. This CDR3 reads CASSLLGDGYTF. The DNA for the CDR3 is TGCGCCAGCAGCTTGTTAGGGGATGGCTACACCTTC.

This clone was found once. The V call is TRBV19, the J call TRBJ1-4; no reliable D call. V was pared by 4 bases and J by 7 bases, with 13 bases between. The germline gives CDR1 LNHDA, CDR2 SQIVND (reference sequence). The CDR3 has 14 residues. The CDR3 bases are TGTGCCAGTAGTAGAGCGTCGGGGTCTGAAAAACTGTTTTTT. This codes for CASSRASGSEKLFF.

The V gene is TRBV6-5, the J gene TRBJ2-2; 8 bases fit TRBD1. V was pared by 0 bases and J by 4 bases, with 4 bases of the junction left unmatched. Looked up from germline, CDR1 is MNHEY and CDR2 is SVGAGI. The CDR3 totals 16 residues. CDR3 residues: CASSYSDRAGTGELFF. The CDR3 DNA reads as TGTGCCAGCAGTTACTCGGACAGGGCGGGCACCGGGGAGCTGTTTTTT.

The chain joins TRBV19 to TRBJ1-5; 8 nucleotides agree with TRBD1. With 7 bases clipped from V and 11 bases from J, the junction kept 10 bases outside the gene matches. The germline V gene encodes CDR1 LNHDA and CDR2 SQIVND (reference sequence). The CDR3 sequence is 13 residues long. CDR3 sequence reads: CASNTKQGAAQHF. Here the CDR3 DNA reads TGTGCCAGTAACACTAAGCAGGGGGCGGCCCAGCATTTT. The variable domain in full, with the rest retrieved from reference TRBV19 and TRBJ1-5, is DGGITQSPKYLFRKEGQNVTLSCEQNLNHDAMYWYRQDPGQGLRLIYYSQIVNDFQKGDIAEGYSVSREKKESFPLTVTSAQKNPTAFYLCASNTKQGAAQHFGDGTRLSIL.

The chain joins TRBV10-2 to TRBJ1-4; D ambiguous. The CDR3 runs 13 residues. Trimming took 3 bases from V and 5 from J, leaving 7 bases between them. Germline V gene data show CDR1 as WSHSY and CDR2 as SAAADI. The CDR3 sequence: CASSDSVNEKLFF. For the CDR3, the DNA is TGCGCCAGCAGTGATTCAGTAAATGAAAAACTGTTTTTT.

The CDR3 sequence: CASSPSPAYEQYF. The CDR3, as DNA: TGTGCCAGCAGCCCCTCCCCAGCCTACGAGCAGTACTTC. The chain uses TRBV3-1 (or the pseudogene TRBV3-2) and TRBJ2-7, with D uncertain. Per germline, CDR1 LGHDT and CDR2 YNNKEL (reference sequence). This CDR3 has 13 amino acids. V lost 4 bases to trimming and J lost 2 bases, with 9 bases between them.

V gene TRBV9 combines with J gene TRBJ1-3, with D possibly TRBD1 on 5 matching bases. Trimming cost V 2 bases and J 0 bases, with 6 bases left between them. There are 14 residues in the CDR3. Germline V gene sequence: CDR1 SGDLS, CDR2 YYNGEE. DNA for the CDR3: TGTGCCAGCAGCGTGGACACCTCTGGAAACACCATATATTTT. Translated: CASSVDTSGNTIYF.

This chain uses TRBV5-5 with TRBJ1-1; D might be TRBD1 (5 bases). Per germline, CDR1 SGHKS and CDR2 YYEKEE (reference sequence). Trimming shortened V by 5 bases and J by 1 base, and 12 bases separated the two germline ends. The CDR3 is made up of 14 amino acids. Here the CDR3 DNA reads TGTGCCAGCAGTTCCCAGGGTTGGAACACTGAAGCTTTCTTT. Translation: CASSSQGWNTEAFF.

The rearrangement joins TRBV9 to TRBJ1-2; D might be TRBD1 (6 bases). The CDR3 contains 15 residues. Germline V CDR1 and CDR2: SGDLS, YYNGEE. Between the trimmed V and J ends, which lost 4 bases and 3 bases, there was a span of 16 bases. The CDR3 spells CASSPPAQGDYGYTF. The DNA for the CDR3 is TGTGCCAGCAGCCCCCCGGCACAGGGAGACTATGGCTACACCTTC.

V gene TRBV6-5 combines with J gene TRBJ1-2; maybe TRBD1 (6 bases). Germline CDR1 reads MNHEY; CDR2 reads SVGAGI. The V and J ends lost 0 bases and 4 bases respectively, with 12 bases between them. This CDR3 spans 15 amino acids. The CDR3, as DNA: TGTGCCAGCAGTTACTCAGCCAGGGGCCCCTATGGCTACACCTTC. It translates to CASSYSARGPYGYTF.